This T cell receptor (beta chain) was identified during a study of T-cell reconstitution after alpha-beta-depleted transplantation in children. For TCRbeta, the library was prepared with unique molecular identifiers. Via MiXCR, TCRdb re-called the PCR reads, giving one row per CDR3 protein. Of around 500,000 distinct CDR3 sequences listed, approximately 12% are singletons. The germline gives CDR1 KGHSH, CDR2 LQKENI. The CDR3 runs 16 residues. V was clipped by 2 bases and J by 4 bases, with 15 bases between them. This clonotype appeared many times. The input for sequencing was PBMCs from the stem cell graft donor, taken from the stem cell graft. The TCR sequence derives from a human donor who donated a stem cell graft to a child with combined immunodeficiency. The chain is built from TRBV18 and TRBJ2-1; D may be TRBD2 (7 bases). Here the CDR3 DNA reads TGTGCCAGCTCACCAGGTGGCGGGGGCCAATACAATGAGCAGTTCTTC. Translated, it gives CASSPGGGGQYNEQFF.